One and the same sample provided the 14 T cell receptor beta chains below, sequenced in a study of T-cell reconstitution after alpha-beta-depleted transplantation in children. A TCRbeta library incorporating unique molecular identifiers was prepared. From the PCR reads, TCRdb called clonotypes with MiXCR, one entry per CDR3 protein. The data show hundreds of thousands of distinct CDR3 sequences, around 16% seen once. The specimen was PBMCs from the stem cell graft donor, collected from the stem cell graft. The receptors come from a human donor who donated a stem cell graft to a child with acute myeloid leukemia.

Ten or more counts support this clonotype. The chain links TRBV12-3 or TRBV12-4 to TRBJ1-1; 9 bases line up with TRBD1. This CDR3 region has 13 residues. Trimming at V came to 11 bases and at J to 1 base, leaving 5 bases not matched to a gene. The CDR3 here is CAGRDRENTEAFF. The CDR3 DNA is TGTGCCGGCCGGGACAGGGAGAACACTGAAGCTTTCTTT.

This chain connects TRBV5-1 to TRBJ1-5; D possibly corresponds to TRBD1 (6 bases). Germline V gene sequence: CDR1 SGHRS, CDR2 YFSETQ. The V end lost 0 bases, the J end lost 5 bases, and 12 bases lay between the germline ends. The CDR3 has 15 amino acids. This chain's CDR3 is CASSLVGQPDQPQHF. The CDR3 nucleotides are TGCGCCAGCAGCTTGGTTGGACAGCCTGATCAGCCCCAGCATTTT.

This clonotype was counted only a few times. V gene TRBV4-3 combines with J gene TRBJ2-5, with a tentative D call TRBD1 (5 bases). The CDR3 is made up of 13 amino acids. The ends were cut back, 6 bases at V and 6 bases at J, with 14 bases in the middle. Germline-derived CDR1 and CDR2 are LGHNA and YSLEER. This CDR3 reads CASRRQGDQTQYF. The CDR3 bases are TGCGCCAGCAGACGACAAGGGGATCAGACCCAGTACTTC.

The rearrangement links TRBV11-2 to TRBJ1-1; TRBD1 matches 10 bases. The CDR3 runs to 15 residues. Unmatched junction bases numbered 5, after V lost 2 bases and J lost 5 bases. CDR1 is SGHAT, CDR2 FQNNGV, per germline. The CDR3 loop reads CASSLLDRGRTEAFF. The CDR3 DNA reads TGTGCCAGCAGCTTATTAGACAGGGGGCGAACTGAAGCTTTCTTT.

The rearrangement joins TRBV18 to TRBJ2-7; TRBD1 might be the D (7 bases). Germline CDR1 KGHSH, CDR2 LQKENI. V dropped 6 bases and J dropped 0 bases, with 15 bases sitting between them. The CDR3 totals 15 residues. CDR3 DNA: TGTGCCAGCTCCCGCGGGACAGCCTTCTCCTACGAGCAGTACTTC. Translation gives CASSRGTAFSYEQYF.

DNA for the CDR3: TGTGCCAGCAGCCCAAGAGCAGAGAACTATGGCTACACCTTC. Residues: CASSPRAENYGYTF. V and J are TRBV11-2 and TRBJ1-2; D uncertain. V lost 5 bases and J 2 bases, leaving 12 bases between the germline ends. The CDR3 extends over 14 amino acids. Germline loops: CDR1 SGHAT, CDR2 FQNNGV.

The chain employs TRBV20-1 and TRBJ1-1; 7 positions agree with TRBD1. The CDR3 has 16 amino acids. V was clipped by 1 base and J by 6 bases; unmatched bases: 14. Germline V gene data show CDR1 as DFQATT and CDR2 as SNEGSKA (reference sequence). The DNA for the CDR3 is TGCAGTGCTAGAGGATCCGACAGGACAGGTCTACCTGAAGCTTTCTTT. This encodes CSARGSDRTGLPEAFF.

The chain has TRBV12-3 or TRBV12-4 and TRBJ2-2; D may correspond to TRBD1 or TRBD2 (5 bases each). Trimming pared 6 bases from V and 3 bases from J, leaving 17 bases between. This CDR3 comprises 16 residues. This CDR3 is CASSLNTGTYTGELFF. The CDR3 region has the DNA TGTGCCAGCAGCTTGAACACCGGGACCTACACCGGGGAGCTGTTTTTT.

As concerns this clonotype: At one of its ends the junction is not consistent with the germline gene, which may arise from a read error. The chain links TRBV7-9 to TRBJ1-2; the D is unclear. Germline V gene lookup returns CDR1 SEHNR and CDR2 FQNEAQ (reference sequence). The CDR3 has 11 amino acids. The CDR3 bases are TGTGCCAGCAGCTTAGCGCCGCTCTTGCTCTTC. Translated: CASSLAPLLLF.

The V call is TRBV4-3, the J call TRBJ1-3, with TRBD1 matching over 7 bases. CDR3 length equals 16 residues. V lost 1 base and J lost 4; bases outside the gene matches: 7. CDR1 and CDR2 from the germline V gene are LGHNA and YSLEER. CDR3 DNA: TGCGCCAGCAGCCAAGTATGGGACAGCCCAGGAAACACCATATATTTT. Its translation is CASSQVWDSPGNTIYF.

This clonotype has just a few counts. The chain uses TRBV12-3 or TRBV12-4 and TRBJ2-5; 7 bases agree with TRBD2. V lost 7 bases to trimming and J lost 5 bases; unmatched junction nucleotides: 4. The CDR3 has 12 residues. CDR3 bases: TGTGCCAGCAATGGGGGGGGTGAGACCCAGTACTTC. Its translation: CASNGGGETQYF.

The DNA of the CDR3 is TGCGCCAGCAGCCAAGATCTGAACGCTGGAAACACCATATATTTT. This codes for CASSQDLNAGNTIYF. V usage is TRBV4-3 and J usage is TRBJ1-3; D uncertain. Between the trimmed V and J ends, which lost 0 bases and 2 bases, there was a span of 8 bases. The CDR3 has 15 amino acids. In germline, CDR1 is LGHNA, CDR2 YSLEER.

This clonotype has ten or more counts. This chain connects TRBV20-1 to TRBJ2-2, with no clear D. Germline values: CDR1 DFQATT, CDR2 SNEGSKA (reference sequence). The CDR3 runs 11 residues. V gave up 3 bases and J gave up 5 bases, with 4 bases separating them. This CDR3 is CSASGTGELFF. The CDR3 bases are TGCAGTGCTAGTGGGACCGGGGAGCTGTTTTTT.

This clonotype was recorded a few times. This chain links TRBV4-1 with TRBJ2-7, with a possible D match to TRBD1 (6 bases). Germline CDR1 is MGHRA and CDR2 is YSYEKL. This CDR3 is 14 amino acids long. Trimming cost V 4 bases and J 4 bases, with 14 bases left between them. DNA of the CDR3: TGCGCCAGCAGCCTGACACAGGGAAATTACGAGCAGTACGTC. Translation gives CASSLTQGNYEQYV.